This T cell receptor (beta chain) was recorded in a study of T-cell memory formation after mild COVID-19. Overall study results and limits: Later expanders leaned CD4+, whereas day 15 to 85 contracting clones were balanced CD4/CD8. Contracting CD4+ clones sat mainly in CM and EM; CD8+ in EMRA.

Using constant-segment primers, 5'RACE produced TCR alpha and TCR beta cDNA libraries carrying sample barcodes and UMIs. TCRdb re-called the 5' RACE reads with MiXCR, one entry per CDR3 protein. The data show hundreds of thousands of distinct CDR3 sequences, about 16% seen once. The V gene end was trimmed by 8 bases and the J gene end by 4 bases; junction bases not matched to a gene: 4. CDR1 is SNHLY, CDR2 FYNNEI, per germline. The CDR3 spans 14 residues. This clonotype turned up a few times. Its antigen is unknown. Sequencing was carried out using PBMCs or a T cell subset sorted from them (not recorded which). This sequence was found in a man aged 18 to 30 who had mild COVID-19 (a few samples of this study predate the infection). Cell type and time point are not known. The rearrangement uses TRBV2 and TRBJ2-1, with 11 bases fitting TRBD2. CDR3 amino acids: CASRRLAGYNEQFF. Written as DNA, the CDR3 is TGTGCCAGCCGAAGACTAGCGGGGTACAATGAGCAGTTCTTC.